This is a list of T cell receptor beta chains from one sample in a study of beta chain features in type 1 diabetes. Some clones are missing from TCRdb's copy, which holds only in-frame ones; the method was immunoSEQ multiplex PCR. The sample yields approximately 250,000 clones, 14% seen once. Material for sequencing was naive CD4+ T cells from blood. The receptors originated from a woman in her thirties or forties in good health. Both conserved end residues are part of each CDR3. Each record gives: CDR3 DNA, CDR3 protein, V gene, D gene, J gene, clone size, CDR3 length. The D gene is left open where the match is weak. Clone size is not always given. Where it is, it says once, few, many or a class for expanded clones.

TGTGCCAGCACTAGCGGGGGGGTGAACTACGAGCAGTACTTC CASTSGGVNYEQYF TRBV28 TRBD2 TRBJ2-7 . 14
TGTGCCAGCAGTATCTTCGGAGACTCCTACAATGAGCAGTTCTTC CASSIFGDSYNEQFF TRBV6-5 . TRBJ2-1 few 15
TGTGCCAGCAGCTTGAGGACAGGGCAAGAAGAGACCCAGTACTTC CASSLRTGQEETQYF TRBV14 TRBD1 TRBJ2-5 few 15
TGTGCCAGCAGCGAGGGACAGAGCTATGGCTACACCTTC CASSEGQSYGYTF TRBV9 TRBD1 TRBJ1-2 . 13
TGTGCCATCAGTGGGAACAGGGGGCGTTTCACCTTC CAISGNRGRFTF TRBV10-3 TRBD1 TRBJ1-2 . 12
TGTGCCAGTAGTACACCGGGACAGGGCCAGCCCCAGCATTTT CASSTPGQGQPQHF TRBV19 TRBD1 TRBJ1-5 . 14
TGTGCCAGCACGCCGACAGGGAACTATGGCTACACCTTC CASTPTGNYGYTF TRBV7-9 TRBD1 TRBJ1-2 few 13
TGTGCCATCAGCGCGGGGGGACCGAGCACAGATACGCAGTATTTT CAISAGGPSTDTQYF TRBV10-3 TRBD2 TRBJ2-3 few 15
TGTGCCAGTAGTATCCGGGGTCCTGTCAATCAGCCCCAGCATTTT CASSIRGPVNQPQHF TRBV19 . TRBJ1-5 few 15
TGCGCCAGCAGCACCGGACAGGGAAGAAATGAAAAACTGTTTTTT CASSTGQGRNEKLFF TRBV5-1 TRBD1 TRBJ1-4 few 15
TGTGCCAGCCTGGGGGGGCTAAGCACAGATACGCAGTATTTT CASLGGLSTDTQYF TRBV7-9 . TRBJ2-3 few 14
TGTGCCAGCAGCCCCCGAGCGGGGGGGACCCAGTACTTC CASSPRAGGTQYF TRBV7-2 TRBD2 TRBJ2-5 few 13
TGTGCCAGCAGCAACCCGGGACAGGGGTCAGATACGCAGTATTTT CASSNPGQGSDTQYF TRBV19 TRBD1 TRBJ2-3 . 15
TGCGCCAGCAGCCATGTTAGCGGGGGGGGATACAATGAGCAGTTCTTC CASSHVSGGGYNEQFF TRBV4-3 TRBD2 TRBJ2-1 . 16
TGTGCCAGTAGTCTCCAGGGACAGGAACTTGGCTACACCTTC CASSLQGQELGYTF TRBV19 TRBD1 TRBJ1-2 . 14
TGCGCCAGCAGCCAAGATACAGGGGGTTACGAGCAGTACTTC CASSQDTGGYEQYF TRBV4-1 TRBD1 TRBJ2-7 . 14
TGTGCCAGCAGCAGCGGACAGTCTAGCACAGATACGCAGTATTTT CASSSGQSSTDTQYF TRBV7-6 . TRBJ2-3 . 15
TGTGCCAGCAGCCCCCCCTGGCCCAGCACAGATACGCAGTATTTT CASSPPWPSTDTQYF TRBV13 . TRBJ2-3 few 15
TGTGCCAGCAGTACAACAGGGCGGGATGGCTACACCTTC CASSTTGRDGYTF TRBV27 . TRBJ1-2 . 13
TGTGCCAGCAGCCCCCGCGGGGGGGCTTACGAGCAGTACTTC CASSPRGGAYEQYF TRBV9 TRBD2 TRBJ2-7 few 14
TGTGCCACCAGCGGAACGGACAGGGGCTTTAATCAGCCCCAGCATTTT CATSGTDRGFNQPQHF TRBV15 TRBD1 TRBJ1-5 . 16
TGCGCCAGCAGTCTTGGGTTCGGGAAGCAGTTCTTC CASSLGFGKQFF TRBV5-1 . TRBJ2-1 . 12
TGTGCCACCCACCGACAGGAGAACACTGAAGCTTTCTTT CATHRQENTEAFF TRBV10-3 . TRBJ1-1 . 13
TGTGCCACGGATAGCGGGGGAGCCAAAAACATTCAGTACTTC CATDSGGAKNIQYF TRBV19 TRBD2 TRBJ2-4 . 14
TGCGCCAGCAGCTTGGCCGTAGAGAATGAGCAGTTCTTC CASSLAVENEQFF TRBV5-1 . TRBJ2-1 . 13
TGTGCCAGCAGCTTCGTTAGCGGGGGGGCCAGTGAGCAGTTCTTC CASSFVSGGASEQFF TRBV5-4 TRBD2 TRBJ2-1 . 15
TGTGCCAGCACCTCGGTAGGGGAGCTGTTTTTT CASTSVGELFF TRBV11-2 . TRBJ2-2 . 11
TGTGCCAGCAGAGAGACTTCCTACGAGCAGTACTTC CASRETSYEQYF TRBV2 . TRBJ2-7 few 12
TGCAGCGTTGCGGGGACAACTACAGGGCCCCAGCATTTT CSVAGTTTGPQHF TRBV29-1 . TRBJ1-5 many 13
TGTGCCAGCAGTCAGGACGGACTGGCGACCTACGAGCAGTACTTC CASSQDGLATYEQYF TRBV11-2 . TRBJ2-7 few 15
TGTGCCAGCAGCCCGGCCCCACAGGGACTAGGGGACTACGAGCAGTACTTC CASSPAPQGLGDYEQYF TRBV7-6 TRBD2 TRBJ2-7 . 17
TGTGCCAGCAGCCAAGACAGGCGGGGTTACACCTTC CASSQDRRGYTF TRBV14 . TRBJ1-2 many 12
TGCAGCGGAAGTAGCGGGGGGGCGATCGAGACCCAGTACTTC CSGSSGGAIETQYF TRBV29-1 TRBD2 TRBJ2-5 few 14
TGTGCCAGCGCCGGGACAGGAGAAAACATTCAGTACTTC CASAGTGENIQYF TRBV6-6 TRBD1 TRBJ2-4 few 13
TGTGCCAGTAGTATAGATCGACAGGGGCCCTACGAGCAGTACTTC CASSIDRQGPYEQYF TRBV19 TRBD1 TRBJ2-7 . 15
TGTGCCAGCAGCTTGTTAACAGGGAATTCACCCCTCCACTTT CASSLLTGNSPLHF TRBV5-4 . TRBJ1-6 . 14
TGCGCCAGCAGTCAATCGCGGGCGGGGGGGTTCTCCTACGAGCAGTACTTC CASSQSRAGGFSYEQYF TRBV23-1 TRBD2 TRBJ2-7 few 17
TGCGCCAGCAGCTCCGCCGTAAAGGAGGAGACCCAGTACTTC CASSSAVKEETQYF TRBV5-1 . TRBJ2-5 . 14
TGTGCCAGTAGTATAGATCTACCTAGCGGGGGATACAATGAGCAGTTCTTC CASSIDLPSGGYNEQFF TRBV19 TRBD2 TRBJ2-1 . 17
TGTGCCAGCAGCTTAAACCAACTGTACTCCTACGAGCAGTACTTC CASSLNQLYSYEQYF TRBV7-2 . TRBJ2-7 few 15
TGCAGCGTTGCCGATGGACAGGGAGGCTCCAATGAAAAACTGTTTTTT CSVADGQGGSNEKLFF TRBV29-1 TRBD1 TRBJ1-4 . 16
TGTGCCATCAGTGGATCCACTAGCGGGGGGGCGAATGAGCAGTTCTTC CAISGSTSGGANEQFF TRBV10-3 TRBD2 TRBJ2-1 . 16
TGCGCCAGCAGCGTTCAGATGAACACTGAAGCTTTCTTT CASSVQMNTEAFF TRBV5-1 . TRBJ1-1 few 13
TGTGCCAGCAGCTTAGAGGGGTCCAGGGTCTATGGCTACACCTTC CASSLEGSRVYGYTF TRBV7-8 . TRBJ1-2 . 15
TGTGCCACCAGCAGAGATACAGACTATGGCTACACCTTC CATSRDTDYGYTF TRBV15 . TRBJ1-2 few 13
TGCGCCAGCAGCTTGGATCTCCTACGAGGGTATGGCTACACCTTC CASSLDLLRGYGYTF TRBV5-1 . TRBJ1-2 . 15
TGCAGCGTTGAAGATAACAGGAGATACGAGCAGTACTTC CSVEDNRRYEQYF TRBV29-1 . TRBJ2-7 many 13
TGTGCCAGCAGTCTCACAGATACGCAGTATTTT CASSLTDTQYF TRBV6-5 . TRBJ2-3 few 11
TGTGCCAGCAGCTTGCGGGACAGACGCCCGAATGAAAAACTGTTTTTT CASSLRDRRPNEKLFF TRBV11-1 TRBD1 TRBJ1-4 few 16
TGTGCCAGCAGTCGGGACAGGGTCGTGGATGAGCAGTTCTTC CASSRDRVVDEQFF TRBV6-5 TRBD1 TRBJ2-1 . 14
TGTGCCTGCCGAGAGGGGGAACAAGAGACCCAGTACTTC CACREGEQETQYF TRBV2 . TRBJ2-5 . 13
TGTGCCAGTAGTCGCCGGGGACAGGGAAATTCCTATGGCTACACCTTC CASSRRGQGNSYGYTF TRBV19 TRBD1 TRBJ1-2 few 16
TGTGCCAGCAGTCGGGAGCGTAATGAAAAACTGTTTTTT CASSRERNEKLFF TRBV6-4 . TRBJ1-4 . 13
TGTGCCAGCAGAAAGGCCCGGGAATGGGACACTGAAGCTTTCTTT CASRKAREWDTEAFF TRBV2 . TRBJ1-1 . 15
TGTGCCAGCACATCCACTATTGTGGGTACGGTCACTGAAGCTTTCTTT CASTSTIVGTVTEAFF TRBV9 . TRBJ1-1 few 16